This TCR beta chain derives from a study of CD8 T cells in ankylosing spondylitis. Quantitative barcoded 5'-RACE was used to prepare TCR beta libraries. TCRdb itself ran the 5' RACE reads through MiXCR, one entry per CDR3 protein. The sample has hundreds of thousands of distinct CDR3 sequences, about 24% seen once; the top ten hold about 0.92%. This clonotype was seen a handful of times. Its target is unknown. Regarding the study as a whole: Researchers reportedly found disease-linked clones significantly enriched in matched ankylosing spondylitis synovial fluid. Past studies reported some motif variants in reactive arthritis synovial fluid and blood. Clones that were linked to disease were CD8+ and were relatively rare in peripheral blood. A TCR beta motif made of about 8 highly homologous variants seemed typical of ankylosing spondylitis blood.

The sample was blood, either unsorted or a sorted T cell fraction (not recorded which). The source is a male donor with ankylosing spondylitis.

The CDR3 sequence is CASSLRRGDRGRIYNEQFF. CDR3 in DNA: TGTGCCAGCAGCCTCCGGCGCGGGGACAGAGGGAGAATCTACAATGAGCAGTTCTTC. The chain links TRBV11-2 to TRBJ2-1; possible D gene TRBD1, 7 bases. The CDR3 covers 19 residues. Germline values: CDR1 SGHAT, CDR2 FQNNGV. V was shortened by 5 bases and J by 3 bases, with 26 bases between the two germline ends.